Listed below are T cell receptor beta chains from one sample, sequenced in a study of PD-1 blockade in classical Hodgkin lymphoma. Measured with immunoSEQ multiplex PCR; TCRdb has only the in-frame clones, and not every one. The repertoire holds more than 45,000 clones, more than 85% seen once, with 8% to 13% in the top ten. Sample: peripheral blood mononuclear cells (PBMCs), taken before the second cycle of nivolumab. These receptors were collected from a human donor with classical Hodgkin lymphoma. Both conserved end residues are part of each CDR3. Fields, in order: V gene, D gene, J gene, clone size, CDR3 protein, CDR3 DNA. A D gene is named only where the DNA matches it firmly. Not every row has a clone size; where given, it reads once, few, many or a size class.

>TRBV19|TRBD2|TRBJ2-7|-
CASRGRDYSYEQYF
TGTGCCAGTAGAGGAAGGGACTACTCCTACGAGCAGTACTTC
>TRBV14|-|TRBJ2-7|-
CASSQGWETPTYEQYF
TGTGCCAGCAGCCAAGGGTGGGAAACCCCTACCTACGAGCAGTACTTC
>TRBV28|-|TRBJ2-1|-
CASSLRVNEQFF
TGTGCCAGCAGTTTGCGGGTCAATGAGCAGTTCTTC
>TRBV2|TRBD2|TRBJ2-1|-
CASIGTSSSYEQFF
TGTGCCAGCATCGGGACTAGTAGTTCCTATGAGCAGTTCTTC
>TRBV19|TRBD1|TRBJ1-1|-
CARPGQDTEAFF
TGTGCCAGGCCGGGACAGGACACTGAAGCTTTCTTT
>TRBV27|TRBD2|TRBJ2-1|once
CASSSLSGGYNEQFF
TGTGCCAGCAGTTCCTTGAGCGGGGGTTACAATGAGCAGTTCTTC
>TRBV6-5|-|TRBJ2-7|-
CASSYSIDYEQYF
TGTGCCAGCAGTTACTCGATCGACTACGAGCAGTACTTC
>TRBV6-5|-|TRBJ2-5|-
CASSYGLGGGKTQYF
TGTGCCAGCAGTTACGGGCTAGGAGGGGGAAAGACCCAGTACTTC
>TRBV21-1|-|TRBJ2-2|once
CASSRTSGNRWELFF
TGTGCCAGCAGCAGGACTAGCGGGAATCGTTGGGAGCTGTTTTTT
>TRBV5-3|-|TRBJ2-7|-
CARSLETRSYEQYF
TGTGCCAGAAGCTTGGAGACTAGGTCCTACGAGCAGTACTTC
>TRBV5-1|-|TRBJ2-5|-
CASSRNSAPLQETQYF
TGCGCCAGCAGCCGGAATTCGGCCCCACTCCAAGAGACCCAGTACTTC
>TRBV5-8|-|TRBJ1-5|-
CASSLDPHRQPQHF
TGTGCCAGCAGCTTGGATCCCCATAGGCAGCCCCAGCATTTT
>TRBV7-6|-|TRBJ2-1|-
CASSFGETEQFF
TGTGCCAGCAGCTTCGGGGAGACCGAGCAGTTCTTC
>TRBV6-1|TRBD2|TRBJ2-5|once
CASSEAGIAGGRETQYF
TGTGCCAGCAGTGAAGCCGGGATAGCGGGGGGCCGAGAGACCCAGTACTTC
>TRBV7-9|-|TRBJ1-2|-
CASSLVRPGLGYTF
TGTGCCAGCAGCTTAGTCCGGCCAGGGCTCGGCTACACCTTC
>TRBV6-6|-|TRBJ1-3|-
CASSPTAAGNTIYF
TGTGCCAGCAGTCCCACAGCGGCTGGAAACACCATATATTTT
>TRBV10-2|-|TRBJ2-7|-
CASSESVASQGEQYF
TGCGCCAGCAGTGAGTCGGTGGCTTCCCAAGGCGAGCAGTACTTC
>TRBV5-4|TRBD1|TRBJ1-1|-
CASSLGLQGASEAFF
TGTGCCAGCAGCTTGGGCCTTCAGGGGGCCTCTGAAGCTTTCTTT
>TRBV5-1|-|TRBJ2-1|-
CASSLVVTEQFF
TGCGCCAGCAGCTTGGTTGTTACGGAGCAGTTCTTC
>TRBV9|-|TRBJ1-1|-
CASSEKGTSTEAFF
TGTGCCAGCAGCGAAAAGGGTACGTCCACTGAAGCTTTCTTT
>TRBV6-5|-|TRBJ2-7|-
CASSYSGASSYEQYF
TGTGCCAGCAGTTACTCCGGGGCTTCCTCCTACGAGCAGTACTTC
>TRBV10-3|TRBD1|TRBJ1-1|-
CAIQQGKNTEAFF
TGTGCCATTCAACAGGGGAAGAACACTGAAGCTTTCTTT